This T cell receptor beta chain was sequenced for a study of T cell repertoires in cytomegalovirus infection. Study-level results: Dominant in the ex vivo response were TCR beta clonotypes restricted by HLA-C and specific for CMV. Totalled public TCR beta family frequency picked out people who carried CMV plus the relevant HLA.

With respect to this clonotype: Its antigen remains unidentified.

A single record per CDR3 protein comes from TCRdb applying MiXCR to the reads. Of more than 300,000 distinct CDR3 sequences in the sample, approximately 35% were seen once. This TCR derives from a human donor in good health (CMV status not recorded). Some clones in this sample may be carry-over from other donors' samples. The specimen comprised cultured PBMCs, sampled from culture after CMV antigen stimulation.

CDR3 sequence: CSARYFGLADQETQYF. DNA of the CDR3: TGCAGTGCTAGATATTTCGGACTAGCGGACCAAGAGACCCAGTACTTC. The rearrangement links TRBV20-1 to TRBJ2-5; 10 bases align to TRBD2. The CDR3 consists of 16 residues. The V gene end was trimmed by 2 bases and the J gene end by 0 bases; junction bases not matched to a gene: 6. Germline CDR1 reads DFQATT; CDR2 reads SNEGSKA (reference sequence).